This T cell receptor beta chain was identified in a study of a mutant IDH1 vaccine in newly diagnosed glioma. Study-wide background: There were approximately 60% males and about 38% females among treated patients, whose mean age was about 38 years.

Sequencing used immunoSEQ multiplex PCR; TCRdb keeps in-frame clones, though not all of them. The table includes some 68,000 clones, approximately 79% detected once. Findings of the study overall: Changes in the top peripheral T cell clonotypes seemingly had no bearing on pseudoprogression. Altogether, almost 95% of patients exhibited vaccine-induced immune responses.

Noted time point: baseline, week 1 (first vaccination visit). This sample's treatment: pre-vaccination baseline after standard-of-care therapy. A remark on this clone: The target antigen is unknown.

Per germline, CDR1 MNHEY and CDR2 SMNVEV (reference sequence). J gave up 7 bases and V 3 bases, and 2 bases lay outside the gene matches. CDR3 length: 13 residues. The rearrangement uses TRBV27 and TRBJ2-2; 7 bases align to TRBD2. The source of this sequence is a man aged 45-60 years with glioma. The sequencing used PBMCs, collected from a glioma patient treated with radiotherapy, temozolomide or both. The chain's CDR3 is CASSLGGFGELFF. For the CDR3, the DNA is TGTGCCAGCAGTTTGGGGGGGTTCGGGGAGCTGTTTTTT.